This T cell receptor beta chain originates from a study of cytomegalovirus exposure and HLA in healthy donors (dated by TCRdb to 2016 to 2017). Study-level background: According to an earlier analysis of 587 of the donors, 150 million to 200 million T cells yielded 117 million unique TCR beta sequences and approximately 300 Gb of sequence data. A separate validation cohort of roughly 130 different subjects was used in addition to the roughly 640-subject first cohort. Of the roughly 400 genotyped donors, approximately 83% fell in the genetic ancestry cluster associated with self-reported Caucasian donors. Class I and class II HLA loci were covered by the typing at four-digit resolution. A later analysis re-examined previously published TCR beta repertoires from about 700 donors and added high-resolution HLA genotyping to investigate patterns of TCR occurrence. Typing coverage varied by locus: about 629-640 donors for A, B, C, DRB1 and DQB1; under 550 for DQA1; over 600 for DPA1; approximately 490 for DPB1. The study was designed to test whether signatures of past pathogen exposure could be identified by cataloging public T cell receptors. In an earlier analysis of more than 550 of the donors, high-throughput TCR beta sequencing was used to judge whether each TCR beta V gene segment behaved as functional or pseudogenic. A later genetic analysis used genome-wide SNP genotypes for about 65% of the 666 donors, treating that subset as a discovery cohort. Donor age, sex, ethnicity and CMV serostatus were collected together with the repertoire data. Among roughly 400 genotyped donors of the cohort, an average of about 240,000 unique TCR beta nucleotide sequences were sequenced per donor, around 20% of them non-productive. Because of strong linkage in the cohort, 5 or 6 DR-DQ haplotypes were treated as single units for association and clustering. To predict cytomegalovirus infection status, the study brought together high-throughput TCR immunosequencing, statistical association of individual TCRs with disease status, and machine learning. The later analysis used no new phenotypic data to find candidate immune exposures, relying instead on TCR beta sequences and their occurrence across donors. All discovery cohort repertoires had been generated on a single sequencing platform. Using immunosequencing, the study profiled T cell repertoires from about 610 subjects and related those repertoires to cytomegalovirus serostatus. An early release that covered some 630 HLA-typed donors contained around 300 gigabases of sequencing data and tens of millions of unique TCR sequences. Study-wide conclusions, independent of this receptor: Because HLA typing was missing for some donors at each locus, association tests included only the typed subset. In a later analysis, several top co-occurrence clusters were reported to appear linked to parvovirus B19, influenza, CMV and Epstein-Barr virus. A later genetic analysis associated a missense DCLRE1C variant with V-gene and J-gene trimming of TCR beta chains, and an independent cohort replicated the association. The authors suggested that the approach could potentially be extended to other disease states and immunological phenotypes. Specific HLA alleles were associated with 15,000 to 20,000 TCR beta sequences at a false discovery rate of 0.05 in a later analysis. A further reported finding was that TCR beta sequences accurately predicted the HLA-A and HLA-B alleles for most subjects in the first cohort. An earlier analysis of around 540 of the donors showed that most TCR beta V segments appeared in productive rearrangements either about 90% or about 30% of the time, which broadly matched IMGT annotations. In a later analysis, the rate of TCR association differed among HLA loci, with DRB1 alleles having the most associated TCRs and HLA-C alleles having the fewest. Some IMGT-functional V segments, including TRBV6-2 and TRBV6-3, could not be distinguished by the 87-base-pair reads and were therefore excluded. Most TCR sequences were seen in very few donors, while some public TCRs were found in many individuals. In a later analysis, most CMV-associated TCR beta chains were found to appear HLA-restricted, with HLA associations seemingly driven largely by CMV exposure. Assigning TCR associations to individual alleles was difficult when HLA alleles, especially DR and DQ, strongly co-occurred. A group of highly shared sequence variants was considered likely to be a technical artifact of the sequencing pipeline. A few of the identified cytomegalovirus-associated TCR beta chains were confirmed in vitro to be specific for cytomegalovirus antigens. Presence/absence analyses assumed roughly uniform sequencing depth across donors, an assumption that may not hold. Correlated functional status among segregating V segments might reflect linkage disequilibrium, but an unknown experimental factor could not be ruled out. The classifier was reported to diagnose cytomegalovirus status with high specificity and sensitivity in both the original and validation cohorts. In the study, around 160 TCR beta chains were listed as associated with cytomegalovirus. Compared with equally common non-associated chains, HLA-associated TCR beta chains in a later analysis were more clonally expanded and had lower generation probabilities. The only immune exposure information available for the cohort was CMV serostatus. In a later genetic analysis, fewer N-insertions in productive TCRs were reported among donors in an Asian-associated ancestry cluster than the roughly 710-donor mean. The cohort was sequenced for TCR beta chains only, and without alpha or paired-chain data the features that could be detected were limited. Because counts were too low, seventeen rarely observed V segments, including chromosome 9 orphons, were excluded from the earlier analysis of some 540 of the donors.

The cohort consisted of some 730 healthy bone marrow donors. At the time of sampling, all cohort members were nominally healthy, though unrecorded immune exposures were likely present. The donor was CMV seropositive and belonged to the group of about 290 seropositive cohort members. Each donor provided a peripheral blood sample, and peripheral blood mononuclear cells were used for TCR beta sequencing. The Qiagen DNeasy Blood Extraction Kit was used to extract genomic DNA from the blood cell samples. The library was built by means of the immunoSEQ multiplex PCR assay. The multiplex PCR relied on a mix of 60 forward primers for TCR Vbeta segments and 13 reverse primers for TCR Jbeta segments. The CDR3 region of rearranged TCR beta genes was amplified from genomic DNA with a multiplex PCR assay. The amplified TCR beta libraries were sequenced on the Illumina HiSeq System as 87-base-pair reads. Under the source paper's analysis protocol: Across the roughly 640 repertoires, a later analysis counted tens of millions of unique TCR beta chains, roughly 11 million of which were shared by at least two donors. To remove PCR and sequencing errors, raw reads were error-corrected and collapsed into unique sequences using a nearest-neighbor algorithm that merged closely related sequences. Alignment of CDR3 sequences to IMGT reference sequences was used to assign V, D and J gene segments. Each retained sequence needed at least a six-nucleotide match to both a V gene segment and a J gene segment. A rearrangement counted as productive if the CDR3 had no stop codons and remained in frame with V and J, and every other rearrangement counted as non-productive. Following IMGT convention, CDR3 was defined as the stretch from the second conserved V-encoded cysteine up to the conserved J-encoded phenylalanine. The earlier analysis of 500 to 600 of the donors excluded sequences that lacked an unambiguous match to a single V gene segment. In an earlier analysis of approximately 550 of the donors, V segments were called functional above 56.7% productive rearrangements and were called segregating when the between-donor standard deviation exceeded 5%. A statistical classification framework was built to diagnose cytomegalovirus status from the catalog of TCR beta chain sequences. V and J gene assignment, in a later analysis, came from comparing TCR nucleotide sequences with IMGT/GENE-DB human TR gene sequences. Using the TCRdist pipeline, a later analysis assigned CDR3 sequences along with most-parsimonious VDJ recombination scenarios. In a later analysis, each TCR beta chain was defined by its CDR3 amino acid sequence together with its V-gene family, and reads without a unique V-gene family were excluded. To address suspected cross-contamination and a sequencing artifact, a later analysis removed 550 to 750 highly shared, low-generation-probability nucleotide sequences. A later analysis calculated a clonal expansion index for each public chain from normalized within-repertoire ranks of inferred template counts. Generation probabilities in a later analysis came from a VDJ recombination model fitted to out-of-frame rearrangements, and those results were checked against IGoR. In a later analysis, TCR-TCR, TCR-HLA and TCR-CMV co-occurrence was scored with hypergeometric tests, and a repertoire-size bias correction was applied to TCR pairs. False discovery rates were estimated in a later analysis by permuting HLA or CMV assignments 20 times. In a later analysis, co-occurring TCRs were grouped with DBSCAN, and TCRdist sequence similarity was added when clustering was performed within HLA-allele-positive subsets. Co-occurrence clustering excluded repertoires with fewer than 30,000 or more than 120,000 public chains, plus five with anomalous nucleotide sharing. The source is immuneACCESS, and TCRdb retained only in-frame sequences with V and J called. Part of the clones is not carried over; for the studies checked, unresolved V genes explain less than half of this, and the remainder is unexplained. Clonal size and the V and J genes are those of that table, whereas D and trimming came from the DNA. The sample table records 100,000 to 150,000 clones; roughly a tenth of these occur just once. Just over 4.5% of the sample is in the top ten clones.

Cut back by 0 bases and 5 bases, the V and J ends lie 8 bases apart. The CDR1 and CDR2 encoded by the germline V gene are SGHRS and YFSETQ. The CDR3 has 14 amino acids, counting the end cysteine and phenylalanine. Kept here is only the CDR3 DNA, which spans 42 bases and is read in frame from base 1. This clone was found a few times. What this receptor recognizes is not known. No much larger clone exists at a distance of one base, and base qualities are not known. Input material: PBMCs. The sequence joins TRBV5-1 to TRBJ1-4; matching of 5 bases hints at TRBD1 as the D gene. This TCR was sampled from a woman younger than 30 in good health and CMV-seropositive. For the CDR3, the sequence is CASSLGDSNEKLFF. The base sequence is TGCGCCAGCAGCTTGGGGGACTCCAATGAAAAACTGTTTTTT.